These T cell receptor beta chains were read from a single sample in a study of blood T cell repertoires in COVID-19. The repertoire was sequenced with immunoSEQ multiplex PCR; TCRdb's copy has only in-frame clones and lacks some. The repertoire holds fewer than 200,000 clones, with about 87% as singletons. Sequencing input: peripheral blood. These receptors were taken from a middle-aged man with active or convalescent COVID-19. CDR3s include the opening cysteine and the closing phenylalanine or tryptophan. D genes are given only for firm matches. Clone size, where shown, is once, few, many, or a class for clones that have expanded.

>TRBD1|once|TRBV30|TRBJ1-2
TGTGCCTGGAGTCCGACAGGGCCTTCTAGGTATGGCTACACCTTC
CAWSPTGPSRYGYTF
>-|-|TRBV7-3|TRBJ2-5
TGTGCCAGCAGCCAGGGACTTGCCGGGAGGACCCAGTACTTC
CASSQGLAGRTQYF
>TRBD2|-|TRBV28|TRBJ2-7
TGTGCCAGCAGTTTAGCGGGAGGCTGGGGCTACGAGCAGTACTTC
CASSLAGGWGYEQYF
>TRBD1|-|TRBV7-9|TRBJ2-1
TGTGCCAGCAGCTTAACGGGACAGGGGTTCTACAATGAGCAGTTCTTC
CASSLTGQGFYNEQFF
>-|-|TRBV7-2|TRBJ1-1
TGTGCCAGCAGCTTAGCCCCAGGTCCAACAATCTCTGAAGCTTTCTTT
CASSLAPGPTISEAFF
>TRBD1|few|TRBV27|TRBJ1-3
TGTGCCAGCAGTCCAGCCCGGACAGGGGGGCAGAACACCATATATTTT
CASSPARTGGQNTIYF
>TRBD2|-|TRBV19|TRBJ2-2
TGTGCCAGTAAGCGGGACGCGAACACCGGGGAGCTGTTTTTT
CASKRDANTGELFF
>TRBD2|-|TRBV2|TRBJ2-7
TGTGCCAGCATCGGGACTAGCGGGAAACAGTACTTC
CASIGTSGKQYF
>-|-|TRBV2|TRBJ1-6
TGTGCCAGCAGAACAGGGAGTGTGAATTCACCCCTCCACTTT
CASRTGSVNSPLHF
>-|few|TRBV2|TRBJ1-5
TGTGCCAGCAGTATCGGCCCAGGGCCCCAGCATTTT
CASSIGPGPQHF
>-|once|TRBV6-5|TRBJ1-5
TGTGCCAGCAGTTACTCGATGCAGGGTAATCAGCCCCAGCATTTT
CASSYSMQGNQPQHF
>-|-|TRBV19|TRBJ1-1
TGTGCCAGTAGTTTAACAACGAACACTGAAGCTTTCTTT
CASSLTTNTEAFF
>TRBD2|-|TRBV4-2|TRBJ2-7
TGTGCCAGCAGCCAAGATAGCGGGACTCCGGAATACTTC
CASSQDSGTPEYF
>-|once|TRBV4-1|TRBJ1-5
TGCGCCAGCAGCCAAGACCCTACAGCCCAGCCCCAGCATTTT
CASSQDPTAQPQHF
>TRBD1|-|TRBV11-2|TRBJ1-6
TGTGCCAGCAGCGCAGGGGGCAGTTCCTATAATTCACCCCTCCACTTT
CASSAGGSSYNSPLHF
>-|-|TRBV5-6|TRBJ1-2
TGTGCCAGCAGCCGTACAGGGCTCTCTGGCTACACCTTC
CASSRTGLSGYTF
>-|-|TRBV7-2|TRBJ1-6
TGTGCCAGCACCGGGGGGCAGGACTACTCACCCCTCCACTTT
CASTGGQDYSPLHF
>TRBD2|-|TRBV6-2/TRBV6-3|TRBJ2-7
TGTGCCAGCAGTTCGACTAGCGGGGTTTCCTACGAGCAGTACTTC
CASSSTSGVSYEQYF
>-|-|TRBV5-4|TRBJ1-5
TGTGCCAGCAGCTTGGGAGGGGGAGAAGGCAATCAGCCCCAGCATTTT
CASSLGGGEGNQPQHF
>TRBD2|-|TRBV6-2/TRBV6-3|TRBJ2-7
TGTGCCAGCAGCCCGACTAGCGGTTACGAGCAGTACTTC
CASSPTSGYEQYF
>TRBD1|-|TRBV6-5|TRBJ1-1
TGTGCCAGCAGTTACTCGACAGGGGGAGTTGGGACTGAAGCTTTCTTT
CASSYSTGGVGTEAFF
>TRBD1|-|TRBV9|TRBJ1-1
TGTGCCAGCAGCGTAAATTCGGGACAGGGTCACCTGAACACTGAAGCTTTCTTT
CASSVNSGQGHLNTEAFF
>-|once|TRBV5-1|TRBJ2-2
TGCGCCAGCAGCTACACAGGGTTCCGTAACACCGGGGAGCTGTTTTTT
CASSYTGFRNTGELFF
>TRBD2|once|TRBV9|TRBJ2-5
TGTGCCAGCAGCGTAGCTCTAGCGGGGACCCAAGAGACCCAGTACTTC
CASSVALAGTQETQYF